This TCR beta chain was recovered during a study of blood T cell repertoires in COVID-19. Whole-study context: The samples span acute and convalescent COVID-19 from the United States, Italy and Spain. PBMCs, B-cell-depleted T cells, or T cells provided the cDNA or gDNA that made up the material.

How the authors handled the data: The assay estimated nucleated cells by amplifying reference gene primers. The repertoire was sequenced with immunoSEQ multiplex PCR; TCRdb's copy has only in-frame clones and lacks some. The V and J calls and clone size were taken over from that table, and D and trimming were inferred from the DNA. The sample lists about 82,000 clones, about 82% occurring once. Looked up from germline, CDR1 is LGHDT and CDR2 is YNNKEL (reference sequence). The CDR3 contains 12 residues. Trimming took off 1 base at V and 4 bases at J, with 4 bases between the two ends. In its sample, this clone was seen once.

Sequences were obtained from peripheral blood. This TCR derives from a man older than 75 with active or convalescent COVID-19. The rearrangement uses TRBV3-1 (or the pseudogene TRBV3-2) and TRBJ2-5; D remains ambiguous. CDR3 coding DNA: TGTGCCAGCAGCCAAGGAGGAGAGACCCAGTACTTC. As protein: CASSQGGETQYF.